The entry below gives a single T cell receptor (beta chain) sequence along with its context. What it binds is not known. The sample belongs to a study of EBV T-cell therapy then PD-1 blockade in nasopharyngeal carcinoma. Treatment here: AdE1-LMPpoly-expanded autologous EBV-specific T-cell therapy followed by anti-PD-1 nivolumab. The V end lost 3 bases, the J end lost 1 base, and 7 bases lay between the germline ends. CDR3 size: 13 residues. The germline CDR1 and CDR2 sequences are MNHNS and SASEGT. This table comes from immunoSEQ multiplex PCR, and its TCRdb copy is limited to in-frame clones, with some not included. The sample comprises about 23,000 clones, 84% of which are singletons, and approximately 29% rests with the top ten.

The sequenced sample was CD8+ T cells from blood, obtained at roughly day 60 from a patient whose treatment included autologous EBV-specific T cells and nivolumab. The chain joins TRBV6-1 to TRBJ2-7, with D unclear. The clonotype was recovered from a man in his forties with nasopharyngeal carcinoma. In DNA, the CDR3 is TGTGCCAGCAGTGAGGGTGCTTCCTACGAGCAGTACTTC. Residues: CASSEGASYEQYF.